Presented here are 32 T cell receptor beta chains from one specimen sequenced in a study of cytomegalovirus exposure and HLA in healthy donors. PCR amplification relied on 60 Vbeta primers (plus 13 Jbeta primers). Profiled with immunoSEQ multiplex PCR; TCRdb holds only in-frame clones, not every one. Of 110,000 to 150,000 clones in the sample, over 80% were seen once. The source material was PBMCs. Every receptor here comes from a male donor in good health and CMV-seronegative.

J is TRBJ2-2 and V is TRBV27, with 9 bases identical to TRBD2. Unmatched junction bases numbered 19, after V lost 7 bases and J lost 7 bases. The CDR3 covers 18 residues. Germline CDR1 is MNHEY and CDR2 is SMNVEV (reference sequence). The CDR3 DNA follows: TGTGCCAGCACTCTTACAAAAACTGGCGGGAGGGATGGCGGGGAGCTGTTTTTT. It translates to CASTLTKTGGRDGGELFF.

The V gene is TRBV9, the J gene TRBJ2-5, with D perhaps TRBD1 (6 bases). The CDR3 sequence is 15 residues long. Germline V CDR1 and CDR2: SGDLS, YYNGEE. Trimming stripped 3 bases from V and 0 bases from J, with 12 bases between. The CDR3 bases are TGTGCCAGCAGCGCCGGGGACAAGTACCAAGAGACCCAGTACTTC. Translation gives CASSAGDKYQETQYF.

The chain links TRBV10-3 to TRBJ2-1; TRBD1 might be the D (6 bases). This CDR3 contains 15 residues. Trimming shortened V by 4 bases and J by 6 bases, and 16 bases separated the two germline ends. Looked up from germline, CDR1 is ENHRY and CDR2 is SYGVKD. The CDR3 sequence: CAISVQGQGSNEQFF. The CDR3 nucleotides are TGTGCCATCAGTGTTCAGGGCCAGGGGTCCAATGAGCAGTTCTTC.

V usage is TRBV18 and J usage is TRBJ2-2; maybe TRBD1 (5 bases). CDR3 length equals 15 residues. V was clipped by 3 bases and J by 2 bases, with 10 bases between them. Germline assignment: CDR1 KGHSH and CDR2 LQKENI. The CDR3 nucleotides are TGTGCCAGCTCACCGGGGCAGGGAAACACCGGGGAGCTGTTTTTT. It encodes CASSPGQGNTGELFF.

As to this clone: Relative to the germline gene, one junction end is altered; a read error may explain this. The V and J genes are TRBV7-9 and TRBJ1-5, with D possibly matching TRBD1 (5 bases). The germline CDR1 and CDR2 sequences are SEHNR and FQNEAQ (reference sequence). The length of the CDR3 is 14 residues. CDR3 in DNA: TGTTCCAGCAGCTTCGCAGGGTCCACCCAGCCCCAGCATTTT. It yields the protein CSSSFAGSTQPQHF.

This sequence joins TRBV10-3 and TRBJ2-5; 8 bases fit TRBD1. CDR3 length: 13 amino acids. The germline CDR1 and CDR2 sequences are ENHRY and SYGVKD. With V trimmed by 2 bases and J by 11 bases, 7 bases remained unmatched. In nucleotides, the CDR3 is TGTGCCATCAGTGAGACAGGGGGAAGGGAGCAGTACTTC. As protein: CAISETGGREQYF.

V gene TRBV7-2 combines with J gene TRBJ2-2, with a possible D match to TRBD1 (5 bases). V gave up 6 bases and J gave up 1 base, with 18 bases separating them. Germline V gene sequence: CDR1 SGHTA, CDR2 FQGNSA. The CDR3 is made up of 17 amino acids. The DNA of the CDR3 is TGTGCCAGCAGTCCCCCCCCTGGCAGGGTGAACACCGGGGAGCTGTTTTTT. It yields the protein CASSPPPGRVNTGELFF.

This chain connects TRBV14 to TRBJ1-2, with 10 bases aligning to TRBD1. V lost 1 base to trimming and J lost 5 bases; unmatched junction nucleotides: 7. Germline CDR1 and CDR2: SGHDN and FVKESK. The CDR3 is made up of 16 amino acids. The CDR3 DNA reads as TGTGCCAGCAGCCAAGGTGATGGACAGGGGGTATATGGCTACACCTTC. Protein sequence: CASSQGDGQGVYGYTF.

The V call is TRBV21-1, the J call TRBJ2-5; the D call TRBD1 from the table was never checked on the DNA. TRBV21-1 is a pseudogene segment. The length of the CDR3 is 15 residues. CDR3 protein: CASSKVSRGAETQYF. CDR3 DNA sequence: TGTGCCAGCAGCAAAGTGAGCAGGGGGGCAGAGACCCAGTACTTC.

CDR3 sequence reads: CASSLEGGGRKQYF. The CDR3 DNA sequence: TGTGCCAGCAGTCTGGAAGGGGGGGGGAGAAAGCAGTACTTC. V is TRBV2 and J is TRBJ2-7; perhaps TRBD2 as D (7 bases). The CDR3 contains 14 residues. V was pared by 5 bases and J by 8 bases, with 19 bases between. Per the germline V gene, CDR1 is SNHLY and CDR2 is FYNNEI.

J is TRBJ2-4 and V is TRBV19, with 9 positions matching TRBD2. The CDR3 has 16 amino acids. Germline V gives CDR1 LNHDA, CDR2 SQIVND (reference sequence). The V gene end was trimmed by 5 bases and the J gene end by 3 bases; junction bases not matched to a gene: 8. CDR3 sequence: CASSLVAGVGKNIQYF. CDR3 DNA: TGTGCCAGTAGTCTAGTAGCGGGGGTGGGCAAAAACATTCAGTACTTC.

The DNA of the CDR3 is TGTGCCAGCAGTTTGAGTATACCCACCTACAATGAGCAGTTCTTC. Translation: CASSLSIPTYNEQFF. V usage is TRBV27 and J usage is TRBJ2-1, with no clear D. CDR1 is MNHEY, CDR2 SMNVEV, per germline (reference sequence). This CDR3 contains 15 residues. The V end was cut by 3 bases, the J end by 2 bases, with 11 bases between.

This clone was found once. The V call is TRBV4-1, the J call TRBJ2-1; 8 positions agree with TRBD2. The trim removed 0 bases at V and 0 bases at J, leaving 7 bases unmatched. The CDR3 is 18 residues long. Looked up from germline, CDR1 is MGHRA and CDR2 is YSYEKL. CDR3 coding DNA: TGCGCCAGCAGCCAAGACTCTAGCGGGTTGAGCTCCTACAATGAGCAGTTCTTC. It codes for CASSQDSSGLSSYNEQFF.

The chain links TRBV5-4 to TRBJ2-2, with 9 bases that match TRBD2. The CDR3 is made up of 17 amino acids. The germline CDR1 and CDR2 sequences are SGHNT and YYREEE (reference sequence). The ends lost 4 bases at V and 3 bases at J; junction bases unmatched: 10. CDR3 bases: TGTGCCAGCAGCCCCCGAGTAGCGGGGGCCTACACCGGGGAGCTGTTTTTT. Amino acid sequence: CASSPRVAGAYTGELFF.

With regard to this clone: This same CDR3 is encoded by further DNA sequences in the sample. The chain uses TRBV15 and TRBJ2-2; D is ambiguous. The V end was cut by 0 bases, the J end by 2 bases, with 4 bases between. The CDR3 contains 14 residues. CDR1 and CDR2 (germline): LNHNV, YYDKDF (reference sequence). The CDR3 is CATSRDRNTGELFF. The DNA for the CDR3 is TGTGCCACCAGCAGAGACAGAAACACCGGGGAGCTGTTTTTT.

This rearrangement joins TRBV2 to TRBJ2-7; 8 bases are shared with TRBD1. From germline, CDR1 is SNHLY and CDR2 FYNNEI. The CDR3 is made up of 12 amino acids. V gave up 11 bases and J gave up 3 bases; unmatched junction bases: 6. The CDR3 nucleotides read TGTGCCGGTGACAGGGGTCGCTACGAGCAGTACTTC. Translated: CAGDRGRYEQYF.

The rearrangement uses TRBV6-5 and TRBJ2-1, with D perhaps TRBD2 (6 bases). The CDR3 runs to 14 residues. Trimming removed 5 bases at V and 6 bases at J, with 14 bases between. Germline CDR1 MNHEY, CDR2 SVGAGI. CDR3 bases: TGTGCCAGCAGTACCATGACTAGTTCCAATGAGCAGTTCTTC. It yields the protein CASSTMTSSNEQFF.

This clone has just one count. The V call is TRBV30, the J call TRBJ2-3; 8 bases are shared with TRBD2. The trim removed 0 bases at V and 3 bases at J, leaving 2 bases unmatched. The length of the CDR3 is 14 residues. Germline loops: CDR1 GTSNPN, CDR2 SVGIG (reference sequence). This CDR3 is CAWSVPGGTDTQYF. The CDR3, as DNA: TGTGCCTGGAGTGTACCGGGAGGGACAGATACGCAGTATTTT.

The chain links TRBV10-3 to TRBJ1-2; 8 bases line up with TRBD1. The germline V gene has CDR1 ENHRY and CDR2 SYGVKD. J was trimmed by 8 bases and V by 5 bases; bases with no gene match: 10. This CDR3 is built from 14 residues. CDR3 sequence: CAISSDREVQGYTF. The CDR3 DNA is TGTGCCATCAGTTCGGACAGGGAGGTGCAGGGCTACACCTTC.

The chain carries TRBV5-1 and TRBJ2-7, with TRBD1 matching over 7 bases. The CDR3 loop spans 15 amino acids. The V and J ends lost 3 bases and 7 bases, in that order; junction bases with no gene match: 13. Germline loops: CDR1 SGHRS, CDR2 YFSETQ. The CDR3 bases are TGCGCCAGCAGCTCCAGGGACAGACAATCTGGGGAGCAGTACTTC. This sequence encodes CASSSRDRQSGEQYF.

This sequence joins TRBV4-1 and TRBJ2-7, with 7 bases aligning to TRBD2. Germline CDR1 is MGHRA and CDR2 is YSYEKL. The CDR3 has 13 amino acids. The V gene end was trimmed by 4 bases and the J gene end by 4 bases; junction bases not matched to a gene: 4. DNA for the CDR3: TGCGCCAGCAGCCTTAGCGGGTCGTACGAGCAGTACTTC. It yields the protein CASSLSGSYEQYF.

In the case of this clone: The junction does not match germline at one end; this may be a read error. The chain joins TRBV28 to TRBJ2-7, with TRBD1 matching over 9 bases. Germline V gives CDR1 MDHEN, CDR2 SYDVKM. The CDR3 consists of 11 residues. The chain's CDR3 is CASSFAGQGAW. CDR3 nucleotide sequence: TGTGCCAGCAGTTTCGCGGGACAGGGCGCCTGG. Together with reference TRBV28 and TRBJ2-7, the CDR3 gives the full variable domain: DVKVTQSSRYLVKRTGEKVFLECVQDMDHENMFWYRQDPGLGLRLIYFSYDVKMKEKGDIPEGYSVSREKKERFSLILESASTNQTSMYLCASSFAGQGAWGPGTRLTVT.

The chain is built from TRBV21-1 and TRBJ1-2. TRBV21-1 is listed as a pseudogene. The CDR3 has 14 amino acids. The CDR3, as DNA: TGTGCCAGCAGCAAAGTGGGAGTGAGGTATGGCTACACCTTC. Translated: CASSKVGVRYGYTF.

The genes are TRBV25-1 and TRBJ2-1; 12 bases fit TRBD2. There are 18 residues in the CDR3. V lost 8 bases, J lost 0 bases, and 11 bases stayed unmatched. The germline V gene has CDR1 MGHDK and CDR2 SYGVNS. The CDR3 sequence: CASYASGRAGGSYNEQFF. DNA of the CDR3: TGTGCCAGCTATGCTAGCGGGAGGGCCGGGGGCTCCTACAATGAGCAGTTCTTC.

The chain employs TRBV5-1 and TRBJ1-2; 9 nucleotides match TRBD1. The length of the CDR3 is 18 residues. Germline-derived CDR1 and CDR2 are SGHRS and YFSETQ. V lost 4 bases and J lost 3; bases outside the gene matches: 16. For the CDR3, the DNA is TGCGCCAGCAGCCAGGGACAGGGTTTTAGTAAAGGGGACTATGGCTACACCTTC. It encodes CASSQGQGFSKGDYGYTF.

The V gene is TRBV7-9, the J gene TRBJ2-1; 7 positions match TRBD2. The V and J ends lost 5 bases and 6 bases, in that order; junction bases with no gene match: 4. CDR3 size: 13 residues. From germline, CDR1 is SEHNR and CDR2 FQNEAQ (reference sequence). CDR3 coding DNA: TGTGCCAGCAGCCCGGGGAGGGGCAATGAGCAGTTCTTC. Its translation is CASSPGRGNEQFF.

This rearrangement joins TRBV19 to TRBJ2-7; the match to TRBD1 covers 9 bases. Per the germline V gene, CDR1 is LNHDA and CDR2 is SQIVND (reference sequence). V lost 5 bases and J lost 3; bases outside the gene matches: 8. The CDR3 covers 15 residues. CDR3 sequence: CASSSAGTGFYEQYF. CDR3 in DNA: TGTGCCAGTAGTTCCGCCGGGACAGGGTTCTACGAGCAGTACTTC.

This chain links TRBV10-3 with TRBJ2-3; 10 nucleotides match TRBD2. J gave up 3 bases and V 11 bases, and 5 bases lay outside the gene matches. This CDR3 contains 13 residues. Germline V gene sequence: CDR1 ENHRY, CDR2 SYGVKD. The CDR3 is CAVTSGMTDTQYF. The CDR3 DNA reads as TGTGCCGTTACTAGCGGGATGACAGATACGCAGTATTTT.

As concerns this clone: At one end the junction does not follow the germline gene, possibly because of a read error. The DNA of the CDR3 is TGTTCCAGCAGCTTAGCAGCAGGACATGCCGGGGAGCTGTTTTTT. Its protein product is CSSSLAAGHAGELFF. The chain recombines TRBV7-9 with TRBJ2-2; D is possibly TRBD1 (5 bases). The CDR3 contains 15 residues. CDR1 SEHNR and CDR2 FQNEAQ come from the germline V gene (reference sequence).

The chain combines TRBV7-6 with TRBJ2-6; 8 bases map to TRBD1. This CDR3 comprises 17 residues. V dropped 5 bases and J dropped 0; count of bases not matched to a gene: 6. Germline CDR1 and CDR2: SGHVS and FNYEAQ. The DNA for the CDR3 is TGTGCCAGCAGCCTTAGACAGGGGAGCTCTGGGGCCAACGTCCTGACTTTC. Its translation: CASSLRQGSSGANVLTF.

This chain connects TRBV5-1 to TRBJ1-1; D possibly corresponds to TRBD1 (5 bases). This CDR3 has 14 amino acids. V lost 4 bases and J 1 base, leaving 11 bases between the germline ends. Germline CDR1 and CDR2: SGHRS and YFSETQ. CDR3 nucleotide sequence: TGCGCCAGCAGCGCAGGGACTTCGAACACTGAAGCTTTCTTT. It yields the protein CASSAGTSNTEAFF.

This clone was counted a few times. The chain combines TRBV4-3 with TRBJ2-7; TRBD2 aligns across 7 bases. Germline V gene lookup returns CDR1 LGHNA and CDR2 YSLEER. The J segment lost 4 bases and the V segment lost 2 bases, leaving 11 bases of the junction unmatched. The CDR3 spans 16 residues. CDR3 sequence (DNA): TGCGCCAGCAGCCAACAGGCGGCTAGCGGCGGATACGAGCAGTACTTC. Translation gives CASSQQAASGGYEQYF.